This T cell receptor beta chain comes out of a study of T cells after yellow fever vaccination. The study, taken as a whole, reports: Compared with primary, the secondary response was weaker and peaked at day 5, not 15.

V shed 4 bases and J shed 3 bases, with 13 bases lying between them. The germline CDR1 and CDR2 sequences are MNHEY and SVGAGI. The CDR3 has 14 residues. The sample holds many counts of this clonotype. Its antigen is as yet unknown. Production of TCR cDNA was by 5'RACE template switching, which also added a universal primer site and UMIs. One entry per CDR3 protein results from TCRdb running MiXCR on the 5' RACE reads. This repertoire shows about 73,000 distinct CDR3 sequences, roughly 8% found once; its top ten account for 41%. The clonotype comes from a man aged 30 to 45 who received the YFV17D yellow fever vaccine. This rearrangement joins TRBV6-5 to TRBJ2-7; D unclear. This specimen was CD8+ T cells sorted from PBMCs, taken on the day of the yellow fever booster vaccination. The CDR3 is CASSLDQMHYEQYF. The CDR3 DNA reads TGTGCCAGCAGTTTGGATCAGATGCACTACGAGCAGTACTTC.